The T cell receptor beta chain under discussion was sequenced for a study of blood T cell repertoires in COVID-19 (dated by TCRdb to 2020 to 2022). Turning to the overall study: The collaborator samples originated in the United States, Italy and Spain and spanned the acute and convalescent phases of COVID-19. The repertoires were made available in a free public database intended to serve as a resource for research on the immune response to SARS-CoV-2. The prospective study material was composed of cDNA or gDNA derived from T cells, B-cell-depleted T cells, or PBMCs. The sample metadata nearly always contained a de-identified subject ID, COVID-19 status, age in years and sex. Samples were obtained from the ongoing ImmuneRACE study (first 160 participants) and from about 1,300 subjects provided by 6 global collaborators. HLA class I and class II types, where available, came from metadata supplied by the sample provider rather than from assay-based typing. Subjects who had been exposed to COVID-19, were actively infected with it, or had recovered from it provided the deeply sampled blood TCRbeta repertoires that made up the dataset. Study-level results and caveats: How much clinical and demographic metadata was included differed by source and by participant, and the metadata was provided uncurated.

Unmatched junction bases come to 3, with V trimmed by 5 bases and J by 10 bases. CDR1 and CDR2 are read off the germline V gene as KGHDR and SFDVKD. Inclusive of the bounding cysteine and phenylalanine, the CDR3 is 12 residues long. Only the CDR3 region is kept as DNA, spanning 36 bases read in frame from base 1. Note on this clone: The antigen this receptor binds is unknown. No base quality information exists; no much larger clone differs at one position.

TCRbeta CDR3 regions were amplified from genomic DNA by means of the immunoSEQ Assay, a bias-controlled multiplex PCR. The study's processing was this. The number of nucleated cells in each sample was estimated from the amplification of reference gene primers within the assay. To quantify the absolute abundance of each unique TCRbeta CDR3 rearrangement, sequence reads were collapsed and filtered. For each sample, productive Simpson clonality was calculated as the square root of Simpson's diversity index across productive rearrangements. TCRdb limited this immuneACCESS table to in-frame rearrangements with V and J called. A share of clones is missing; checked studies link under half to unresolved V genes, and the rest is unexplained. The DNA was the basis for D and trimming; V, J and clone size are from that table. Counted in this sample were about 170,000 clones; about four fifths of them appeared once. 9.5% to 13% of the sample is in the top ten clones.

Each collaborating institution followed its own protocols to collect whole blood in K2EDTA tubes. For TCRbeta analysis, collaborators shipped samples as frozen whole blood, isolated PBMCs, or DNA extracted from either of those sample types. Source material: peripheral blood. The TCR comes from a man in his sixties or seventies with active or convalescent COVID-19. Rearrangement joined TRBV24-1 to TRBJ2-1, with 8 junctional bases fitting TRBD1. The sequenced DNA is TGTGCCACCAGTGGCCGGGACAGGGAGCAGTTCTTC. This yields the protein CATSGRDREQFF.